The clone carrying this T cell receptor beta chain was recorded at least ten times. Its antigen is unidentified. It was considered stable Graves' hyperthyroidism when ophthalmopathy did not progress within 18 months. RNA transcripts gave rise to amplified TCR beta CDR3 regions. HTBI primers were employed in a first-round RT-PCR of the TCR CDR3. In TCRdb, the multiplex PCR reads were re-called with MiXCR into one record per CDR3 protein. The table has around 350,000 distinct CDR3 sequences, about 13% seen once. The sample originates from a study of T cells in Graves' hyperthyroidism and ophthalmopathy. Study outcomes and limitations: Ophthalmopathy, as predicted by the model, came a median roughly 6.5 months after the prediction.

CDR1 and CDR2 from the germline V gene are SGHTA and FQGNSA. The CDR3 contains 17 residues. V was cut by 2 bases and J by 2 bases, with 18 bases left in between. The TCR was taken from a woman between 18 and 30 years old with Graves' hyperthyroidism. The chain is built from TRBV7-2 and TRBJ1-1, with D possibly TRBD1 on 6 matching bases. Sequencing was carried out using blood. The DNA of the CDR3 is TGTGCCAGCAGCTTAATCTTAGGGGGAAGATTTAACACTGAAGCTTTCTTT. Translation gives CASSLILGGRFNTEAFF.